These 14 T cell receptor beta chains were all obtained from the same sample, sequenced in a study of blood T cell repertoires in COVID-19. Clones were read by immunoSEQ multiplex PCR, and TCRdb kept only the in-frame ones, dropping some. The sample contains some 140,000 clones, about four fifths of which appear only once. Sequencing input: peripheral blood. These receptors all stem from an older woman with acute or convalescent COVID-19.

The chain has TRBV6-6 and TRBJ1-3; maybe TRBD1 (5 bases). The CDR3 length is 15 residues. V was trimmed by 5 bases and J by 2 bases, leaving 13 bases between them. Germline V gene data show CDR1 as MNHNY and CDR2 as SVGAGI (reference sequence). The CDR3 loop is CASSAEGPAGNTIYF. Here the CDR3 DNA reads TGTGCCAGCAGTGCGGAGGGGCCGGCTGGAAACACCATATATTTT.

This clone was observed a handful of times. V gene TRBV5-6 combines with J gene TRBJ1-5; D not resolved. V was pared by 0 bases and J by 0 bases, with 16 bases between. Germline CDR1 is SGHDT and CDR2 is YYEEEE. The CDR3 runs to 18 residues. DNA of the CDR3: TGTGCCAGCAGCTTGGGATCCCTCCGGGTGGCTAGCAATCAGCCCCAGCATTTT. Translation: CASSLGSLRVASNQPQHF.

The chain employs TRBV28 and TRBJ1-5; TRBD1 matches at 9 bases. The CDR3 runs to 16 residues. Looked up from germline, CDR1 is MDHEN and CDR2 is SYDVKM. V was pared by 5 bases and J by 6 bases, with 11 bases of the junction left unmatched. The CDR3: CASSTYGTGLSQPQHF. The CDR3 DNA sequence: TGTGCCAGCAGTACTTACGGGACAGGGTTATCTCAGCCCCAGCATTTT.

The chain joins TRBV5-5 to TRBJ2-2; no firm D call. Trimming shortened V by 4 bases and J by 1 base, and 11 bases separated the two germline ends. The CDR3 runs to 15 residues. Per the germline V gene, CDR1 is SGHKS and CDR2 is YYEKEE (reference sequence). CDR3 protein: CASSPIAGNTGELFF. The CDR3, as DNA: TGTGCCAGCAGCCCCATTGCAGGGAACACCGGGGAGCTGTTTTTT.

The chain links TRBV6-5 to TRBJ1-1, with D possibly matching TRBD1 (5 bases). CDR1 is MNHEY, CDR2 SVGAGI, per germline. V shed 4 bases and J shed 0 bases, with 9 bases lying between them. CDR3 length equals 14 residues. The CDR3 protein is CASSFGQLNTEAFF. The CDR3 DNA reads as TGTGCCAGCAGTTTCGGACAACTGAACACTGAAGCTTTCTTT.

The rearrangement uses TRBV7-9 and TRBJ2-1, with TRBD2 matching 12 bases. Germline V gene data show CDR1 as SEHNR and CDR2 as FQNEAQ (reference sequence). V shed 4 bases, J shed 7 bases, and the junction held 5 bases outside the gene matches. CDR3 length: 15 residues. The CDR3 reads CASSSPSGGVNEQFF. The CDR3 DNA is TGTGCCAGCAGCTCCCCTAGCGGGGGGGTGAATGAGCAGTTCTTC.

The chain joins TRBV2 to TRBJ1-2, with TRBD1 as a possible D gene (5 bases). Trimming left V 2 bases short and J 4 bases short, with 14 bases between. Germline values: CDR1 SNHLY, CDR2 FYNNEI. This CDR3 comprises 15 residues. The CDR3 DNA sequence: TGTGCCAGCAGTGAAAAGCCAGGGCCTGGCTATGGCTACACCTTC. It yields the protein CASSEKPGPGYGYTF.

The CDR3 loop is CASSAYSNQPQHF. Written as DNA, the CDR3 is TGTGCCAGCAGCGCTTATAGCAATCAGCCCCAGCATTTT. The V call is TRBV9, the J call TRBJ1-5; D ambiguous. The CDR3 is made up of 13 amino acids. Germline CDR1 and CDR2: SGDLS and YYNGEE. V was pared by 3 bases and J by 0 bases, with 4 bases between.

This sequence joins TRBV6-2 or TRBV6-3 and TRBJ2-1; 7 bases align to TRBD1. CDR3 length equals 17 residues. Germline V gene lookup returns CDR1 MNHEY and CDR2 SVGEGT. V dropped 5 bases and J dropped 9; count of bases not matched to a gene: 19. CDR3 sequence reads: CASSIGPGQPPGSEQFF. The CDR3 DNA follows: TGTGCCAGCAGTATCGGACCGGGACAGCCCCCCGGTAGTGAGCAGTTCTTC.

This sequence joins TRBV3-1 (or the pseudogene TRBV3-2) and TRBJ2-1; 9 nucleotides agree with TRBD1. V lost 3 bases, J lost 6 bases, and 9 bases stayed unmatched. The CDR3 contains 16 residues. Germline values: CDR1 LGHDT, CDR2 YNNKEL (reference sequence). The CDR3 is CASSQTGTGTLNEQFF. Written as DNA, the CDR3 is TGTGCCAGCAGCCAGACCGGGACAGGGACCCTCAATGAGCAGTTCTTC.

This clone turned up a few times. J is TRBJ2-5 and V is TRBV4-1; TRBD2 matches 11 bases. Germline trimming cut 3 bases from V and 1 base from J; bases unmatched to any gene: 1. CDR3 length: 15 amino acids. From germline, CDR1 is MGHRA and CDR2 YSYEKL. The CDR3 protein is CASSHGLAGQETQYF. The CDR3 DNA reads TGCGCCAGCAGCCATGGACTAGCGGGCCAAGAGACCCAGTACTTC.

J is TRBJ2-7 and V is TRBV5-1, with 8 bases matching TRBD1. The CDR3 loop spans 15 amino acids. With 3 bases clipped from V and 5 bases from J, the junction kept 10 bases outside the gene matches. Per the germline V gene, CDR1 is SGHRS and CDR2 is YFSETQ. This CDR3 is CASSSYRGWEDEQYF. For the CDR3, the DNA is TGCGCCAGCAGCTCTTACAGGGGGTGGGAGGACGAGCAGTACTTC.

The genes are TRBV12-5 and TRBJ2-1, with 9 bases that match TRBD2. The CDR3 has 15 amino acids. V was clipped by 3 bases and J by 10 bases; unmatched bases: 10. CDR1 LGHNT and CDR2 FRNRAP come from the germline V gene. The CDR3 bases are TGTGCTAGTGGTTTTCGTAGCGGGGGTCTGGGGGAGCAGTTCTTC. Protein product: CASGFRSGGLGEQFF. The full variable domain, with the rest looked up from reference TRBV12-5 and TRBJ2-1, is DARVTQTPRHKVTEMGQEVTMRCQPILGHNTVFWYRQTMMQGLELLAYFRNRAPLDDSGMPKDRFSAEMPDATLATLKIQPSEPRDSAVYFCASGFRSGGLGEQFFGPGTRLTVL.

This clone was seen only a few times. V gene TRBV29-1 combines with J gene TRBJ2-7; 7 bases line up with TRBD1. Germline CDR1 and CDR2: SQVTM and ANQGSEA. V trimming: 5 bases; J trimming: 2 bases; junction bases outside the gene matches: 6. This CDR3 comprises 13 residues. The CDR3 DNA follows: TGCAGCGTTTGGACAGGACGACCCTACGAGCAGTACTTC. The encoded protein is CSVWTGRPYEQYF.